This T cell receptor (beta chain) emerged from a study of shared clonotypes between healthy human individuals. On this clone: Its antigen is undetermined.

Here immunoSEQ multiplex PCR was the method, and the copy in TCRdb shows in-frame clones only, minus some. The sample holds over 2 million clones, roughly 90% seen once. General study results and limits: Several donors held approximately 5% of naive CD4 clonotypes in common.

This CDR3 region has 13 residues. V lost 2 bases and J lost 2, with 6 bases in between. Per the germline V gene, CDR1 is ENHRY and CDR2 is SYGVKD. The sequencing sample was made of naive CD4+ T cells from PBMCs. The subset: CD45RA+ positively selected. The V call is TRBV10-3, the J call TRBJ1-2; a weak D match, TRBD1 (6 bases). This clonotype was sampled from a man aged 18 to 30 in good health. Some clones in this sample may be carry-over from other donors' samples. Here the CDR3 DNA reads TGTGCCATCAGTGAGGGACAGAACTATGGCTACACCTTC. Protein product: CAISEGQNYGYTF.